What follows are 32 T cell receptor beta chains derived from one specimen sequenced in a study of blood T cell repertoires in COVID-19. Libraries were prepared by immunoSEQ multiplex PCR; TCRdb keeps only in-frame clonotypes and omits some of them. The sample yields about 40,000 clones, about 86% seen once. Source material: peripheral blood. The receptors here all came from a woman aged 55-70 years with acute or convalescent COVID-19.

In this sample, this clone turned up a few times. The gene calls are TRBV30 and TRBJ1-2; 7 bases are shared with TRBD1. The V gene end was trimmed by 7 bases and the J gene end by 8 bases; junction bases not matched to a gene: 10. Germline V CDR1 and CDR2: GTSNPN, SVGIG (reference sequence). CDR3 length equals 12 residues. The DNA of the CDR3 is TGTGCCTTCTCCCAGAAAGGGGGCGGCTACACCTTC. Translating it yields CAFSQKGGGYTF.

By frequency in the sample, this clone is medium-sized (0.01 to 0.1%). The chain combines TRBV6-5 with TRBJ1-2; 11 bases are a match to TRBD1. This CDR3 has 14 residues. V shed 6 bases, J shed 6 bases, and the junction held 6 bases outside the gene matches. Looked up from germline, CDR1 is MNHEY and CDR2 is SVGAGI. CDR3 region: CASRRDRGDDGYTF. The CDR3 nucleotides read TGTGCCAGCAGACGGGACAGGGGGGATGATGGCTACACCTTC.

This chain uses TRBV14 with TRBJ1-2; 7 nucleotides line up with TRBD1. Germline assignment: CDR1 SGHDN and CDR2 FVKESK. Unmatched junction bases numbered 8, after V lost 5 bases and J lost 8 bases. The CDR3 runs to 13 residues. CDR3 residues: CASSKRDSTGYTF. The CDR3 DNA is TGTGCCAGCAGCAAGAGGGACAGTACCGGCTACACCTTC.

The J gene is TRBJ1-1, the V gene TRBV5-6, with 7 bases aligning to TRBD1. V gave up 4 bases and J gave up 6 bases; unmatched junction bases: 6. CDR1 SGHDT and CDR2 YYEEEE come from the germline V gene. The CDR3 contains 13 residues. The CDR3 loop is CASSPGTDPEAFF. The CDR3, as DNA: TGTGCCAGCAGCCCCGGGACAGACCCTGAAGCTTTCTTT.

V usage is TRBV18 and J usage is TRBJ1-3; tentative D call: TRBD1 (6 bases). The V gene's germline CDR1 is KGHSH and CDR2 LQKENI. V was trimmed by 0 bases and J by 3 bases, leaving 12 bases between them. CDR3 length: 16 amino acids. The CDR3 region is CASSPPSRGSGNTIYF. The CDR3 DNA reads TGTGCCAGCTCACCACCGAGCAGGGGAAGTGGAAACACCATATATTTT.

The chain is built from TRBV5-1 and TRBJ1-1; D might be TRBD1 (6 bases). This CDR3 spans 14 amino acids. Germline V gene lookup returns CDR1 SGHRS and CDR2 YFSETQ. Trimming took off 0 bases at V and 1 base at J, with 7 bases between the two ends. CDR3 sequence reads: CASSLDRENTEAFF. In DNA form, the CDR3 reads TGCGCCAGCAGCTTGGACAGGGAGAACACTGAAGCTTTCTTT. Looking up the rest from reference TRBV5-1 and TRBJ1-1 gives the full variable domain: KAGVTQTPRYLIKTRGQQVTLSCSPISGHRSVSWYQQTPGQGLQFLFEYFSETQRNKGNFPGRFSGRQFSNSRSEMNVSTLELGDSALYLCASSLDRENTEAFFGQGTRLTVV.

This clone was seen only once. The chain links TRBV7-9 to TRBJ2-3; the match to TRBD2 covers 9 bases. Losses at the gene ends were 5 bases for V and 4 bases for J; bases not matched to a gene: 7. CDR3 length: 15 amino acids. Germline V gene data show CDR1 as SEHNR and CDR2 as FQNEAQ (reference sequence). The DNA for the CDR3 is TGTGCCAGCAGCCCCTTAGCGGGGGCCTCAGATACGCAGTATTTT. The encoded protein is CASSPLAGASDTQYF.

This chain links TRBV3-1 (or the pseudogene TRBV3-2) with TRBJ2-7; D is uncertain. This CDR3 contains 13 residues. Trimming cost V 4 bases and J 2 bases, with 9 bases left between them. Germline CDR1 reads LGHDT; CDR2 reads YNNKEL (reference sequence). The CDR3 reads CASSPGVPYEQYF. The CDR3 bases are TGTGCCAGCAGCCCCGGAGTCCCCTACGAGCAGTACTTC.

This clone has only a few counts. The V gene is TRBV11-2, the J gene TRBJ2-7; TRBD1 agrees at 7 bases. CDR1 and CDR2 from the germline V gene are SGHAT and FQNNGV. The CDR3 length is 16 residues. V trimming: 2 bases; J trimming: 5 bases; junction bases outside the gene matches: 12. The CDR3 DNA reads TGTGCCAGCAGCTTACCCTTCAAAGGACAGGCCCACGAGCAGTACTTC. It yields the protein CASSLPFKGQAHEQYF. The full variable domain, rest sourced from reference TRBV11-2 and TRBJ2-7, is EAGVAQSPRYKIIEKRQSVAFWCNPISGHATLYWYQQILGQGPKLLIQFQNNGVVDDSQLPKDRFSAERLKGVDSTLKIQPAKLEDSAVYLCASSLPFKGQAHEQYFGPGTRLTVT.

The V and J genes are TRBV12-3 or TRBV12-4 and TRBJ1-1; no clear D. Trimming cost V 4 bases and J 4 bases, with 10 bases left between them. CDR3 size: 13 residues. The DNA of the CDR3 is TGTGCCAGCAGTTCAGGATCATTCACTGAAGCTTTCTTT. Residues: CASSSGSFTEAFF.

For this clone: The sample holds other DNA sequences that translate to the same CDR3. The rearrangement links TRBV3-1 (or the pseudogene TRBV3-2) to TRBJ2-7; D may be TRBD1 (5 bases). The CDR3 extends over 12 amino acids. The V gene's germline CDR1 is LGHDT and CDR2 YNNKEL (reference sequence). V was cut by 3 bases and J by 6 bases, with 9 bases left in between. CDR3 coding DNA: TGTGCCAGCAGCCAGCAGGGTGCCGAGCAGTACTTC. Residues: CASSQQGAEQYF.

The chain links TRBV7-9 to TRBJ1-2; 10 nucleotides match TRBD1. CDR1 is SEHNR, CDR2 FQNEAQ, per germline (reference sequence). Losses at the gene ends were 5 bases for V and 4 bases for J; bases not matched to a gene: 13. CDR3 length: 17 residues. CDR3 in amino acids: CASSERDRGRIAYGYTF. DNA for the CDR3: TGTGCCAGCAGCGAACGGGACAGGGGCCGTATTGCCTATGGCTACACCTTC.

CDR3 nucleotides: TGTGCCACCAGGGTCGGGACAGGGAAAAGCGAGCAGTACTTC. It is translated as CATRVGTGKSEQYF. This chain links TRBV28 with TRBJ2-7, with 9 bases aligning to TRBD1. V lost 10 bases and J lost 6; bases outside the gene matches: 13. The CDR3 covers 14 residues. In germline, CDR1 is MDHEN, CDR2 SYDVKM.

The chain joins TRBV5-1 to TRBJ2-2, with D uncertain. Trimming took off 5 bases at V and 4 bases at J, with 12 bases between the two ends. From germline, CDR1 is SGHRS and CDR2 YFSETQ. This CDR3 region has 14 residues. This chain's CDR3 is CASRTFESTGELFF. CDR3 DNA sequence: TGCGCCAGCAGGACTTTTGAGAGCACCGGGGAGCTGTTTTTT.

The J gene is TRBJ2-1, the V gene TRBV3-1 (or the pseudogene TRBV3-2); 7 bases are a match to TRBD2. The germline gives CDR1 LGHDT, CDR2 YNNKEL (reference sequence). This CDR3 region has 17 residues. With V trimmed by 1 base and J by 2 bases, 8 bases remained unmatched. The DNA of the CDR3 is TGTGCCAGCAGCCAAGTTAGGCTAGCGGAAACCTACAATGAGCAGTTCTTC. As protein: CASSQVRLAETYNEQFF.

The chain has TRBV5-1 and TRBJ2-1, with a weak D call TRBD2 (5 bases). Trimming pared 4 bases from V and 2 bases from J, leaving 16 bases between. The CDR3 has 16 amino acids. The germline V gene encodes CDR1 SGHRS and CDR2 YFSETQ. This chain's CDR3 is CASSKSEGGTYNEQFF. The DNA of the CDR3 is TGCGCCAGCAGCAAGTCCGAGGGTGGGACCTACAATGAGCAGTTCTTC. The full variable domain, completed using reference TRBV5-1 and TRBJ2-1, is KAGVTQTPRYLIKTRGQQVTLSCSPISGHRSVSWYQQTPGQGLQFLFEYFSETQRNKGNFPGRFSGRQFSNSRSEMNVSTLELGDSALYLCASSKSEGGTYNEQFFGPGTRLTVL.

The chain is built from TRBV7-8 and TRBJ2-1; D not resolved. The germline CDR1 and CDR2 sequences are SGHVS and FQNEAQ. The germline V and J ends were trimmed by 5 bases and 5 bases, with 7 bases remaining between them. The CDR3 is 12 amino acids. CDR3 residues: CASSPHNNEQFF. The CDR3 DNA is TGTGCCAGCAGCCCACATAACAATGAGCAGTTCTTC. Full variable domain (outside the CDR3, taken from reference TRBV7-8 and TRBJ2-1): GAGVSQSPRYKVAKRGQDVALRCDPISGHVSLFWYQQALGQGPEFLTYFQNEAQLDKSGLPSDRFFAERPEGSVSTLKIQRTQQEDSAVYLCASSPHNNEQFFGPGTRLTVL.

CDR3 bases: TGTGCCAGTAGTATAGGACTAGCGGGCCGCTACAATGAGCAGTTCTTC. Amino acids: CASSIGLAGRYNEQFF. V is TRBV19 and J is TRBJ2-1, with 10 bases aligning to TRBD2. The germline V gene has CDR1 LNHDA and CDR2 SQIVND (reference sequence). V gave up 1 base and J gave up 3 bases; unmatched junction bases: 3. The CDR3 is 16 residues long.

This sequence joins TRBV6-1 and TRBJ1-2; 8 bases align to TRBD1. After removal of 3 bases from V and 4 bases from J, the junction contained 4 bases not matched to a gene. The V gene's germline CDR1 is MNHNS and CDR2 SASEGT. This CDR3 contains 14 residues. CDR3 sequence (DNA): TGTGCCAGCAGTGAGGGACAGGCGCCCTATGGCTACACCTTC. Amino acids: CASSEGQAPYGYTF.

The chain employs TRBV11-2 and TRBJ2-7; D may be TRBD2 (6 bases). Germline V gene data show CDR1 as SGHAT and CDR2 as FQNNGV. This CDR3 comprises 13 residues. V was trimmed by 5 bases and J by 7 bases, leaving 15 bases between them. CDR3 sequence: CASSRDFLREQYF. The CDR3 nucleotides are TGTGCCAGCAGCCGGGACTTCCTCCGGGAGCAGTACTTC.

The sample holds one count of this clone. This chain joins TRBV7-2 and TRBJ1-1; 9 bases align to TRBD1. The CDR3 spans 14 residues. CDR1 SGHTA and CDR2 FQGNSA come from the germline V gene. Losses at the gene ends were 4 bases for V and 5 bases for J; bases not matched to a gene: 5. The CDR3 protein is CASSSDRGRTEAFF. As DNA, the CDR3 is TGTGCCAGCAGCTCAGACAGGGGGAGAACTGAAGCTTTCTTT.

The chain links TRBV19 to TRBJ1-2; 12 positions match TRBD1. Germline CDR1 is LNHDA and CDR2 is SQIVND (reference sequence). The CDR3 totals 18 residues. J was trimmed by 8 bases and V by 1 base; bases with no gene match: 14. The CDR3 is CASSIGAGTGGRRHGYTF. In nucleotides, the CDR3 is TGTGCCAGTAGTATAGGGGCCGGGACAGGGGGCAGGCGGCACGGCTACACCTTC.

This chain uses TRBV7-6 with TRBJ1-1, with TRBD1 as a possible D gene (5 bases). The ends were cut back, 5 bases at V and 1 base at J, with 14 bases in the middle. CDR3 size: 15 residues. The germline gives CDR1 SGHVS, CDR2 FNYEAQ. The CDR3 sequence is CASSPPGKSNTEAFF. The CDR3 bases are TGTGCCAGCAGCCCACCAGGGAAATCGAACACTGAAGCTTTCTTT.

This clone was recorded once. The V and J genes are TRBV3-1 (or the pseudogene TRBV3-2) and TRBJ2-7; the match to TRBD2 covers 12 bases. The CDR3 totals 16 residues. The V segment lost 4 bases and the J segment 2 bases; nucleotides outside the gene matches: 6. Germline CDR1 LGHDT, CDR2 YNNKEL (reference sequence). This chain's CDR3 is CASSRTSGGPTYEQYF. CDR3 nucleotides: TGTGCCAGCAGCCGAACTAGCGGGGGGCCAACCTACGAGCAGTACTTC.

The V call is TRBV5-1, the J call TRBJ1-1, with 7 bases lining up with TRBD1. Germline CDR1 and CDR2: SGHRS and YFSETQ. This CDR3 is built from 15 residues. Trimming at V came to 0 bases and at J to 6 bases, leaving 8 bases not matched to a gene. The CDR3 nucleotides are TGCGCCAGCAGCTTGGCCCTACAGGGGTGGTCTGAAGCTTTCTTT. This gives the protein CASSLALQGWSEAFF.

This clone has only a few counts. The rearrangement uses TRBV2 and TRBJ1-2, with D hard to call. Trimming took off 8 bases at V and 8 bases at J, with 18 bases between the two ends. The germline V gene has CDR1 SNHLY and CDR2 FYNNEI. The CDR3 contains 13 residues. The CDR3 DNA is TGTGCCAGCGTTGATTCCGGGATTCAAGGCTACACCTTC. It encodes CASVDSGIQGYTF.

This chain joins TRBV15 and TRBJ1-2, with 8 bases that match TRBD1. V trimming: 0 bases; J trimming: 6 bases; junction bases outside the gene matches: 24. Looked up from germline, CDR1 is LNHNV and CDR2 is YYDKDF (reference sequence). The CDR3 is 21 amino acids. CDR3 amino acids: CATSRDLAFYADKDRVHGYTF. In DNA, the CDR3 is TGTGCCACCAGCAGAGATTTGGCCTTCTATGCCGACAAGGACAGGGTCCATGGCTACACCTTC.

The sample holds one count of this clone. The chain carries TRBV5-5 and TRBJ2-1; 9 positions match TRBD2. The germline V gene encodes CDR1 SGHKS and CDR2 YYEKEE (reference sequence). CDR3 length: 14 residues. Losses at the gene ends were 3 bases for V and 7 bases for J; bases not matched to a gene: 5. The chain's CDR3 is CASSYPGLANEQFF. The CDR3 bases are TGTGCCAGCAGCTACCCGGGACTAGCTAATGAGCAGTTCTTC. Using reference TRBV5-5 and TRBJ2-1 for the parts outside the CDR3, the full variable domain is DAGVTQSPTHLIKTRGQQVTLRCSPISGHKSVSWYQQVLGQGPQFIFQYYEKEERGRGNFPDRFSARQFPNYSSELNVNALLLGDSALYLCASSYPGLANEQFFGPGTRLTVL.

This clone appeared once. This chain uses TRBV5-1 with TRBJ1-4, with 7 positions matching TRBD1. Germline-derived CDR1 and CDR2 are SGHRS and YFSETQ. The CDR3 has 16 residues. The trim removed 1 base at V and 0 bases at J, leaving 3 bases unmatched. Here the CDR3 DNA reads TGCGCCAGCAGCTTGATGCAGGGGGCAACTAATGAAAAACTGTTTTTT. This encodes CASSLMQGATNEKLFF.

The V call is TRBV10-3, the J call TRBJ2-7, with D uncertain. The CDR3 runs to 11 residues. Trimming cost V 2 bases and J 3 bases, with 2 bases left between them. CDR1 ENHRY and CDR2 SYGVKD come from the germline V gene. CDR3 in DNA: TGTGCCATCAGTGAGCTCTACGAGCAGTACTTC. It yields the protein CAISELYEQYF.

The V gene is TRBV7-2, the J gene TRBJ2-7, with 16 bases fitting TRBD2. This CDR3 spans 17 amino acids. The V gene's germline CDR1 is SGHTA and CDR2 FQGNSA. Germline trimming cut 5 bases from V and 4 bases from J; bases unmatched to any gene: 8. The CDR3 DNA is TGTGCCAGCAGCGATCCGGGACTAGCGGGGGGGCGTTACGAGCAGTACTTC. It yields the protein CASSDPGLAGGRYEQYF.

This clone is labeled medium-sized (0.01 to 0.1%). The rearrangement uses TRBV10-3 and TRBJ1-2, with D hard to call. V lost 4 bases and J 4 bases, leaving 10 bases between the germline ends. Germline CDR1 ENHRY, CDR2 SYGVKD. The CDR3 is 13 amino acids. CDR3 bases: TGTGCCATCAGTGGGGGAGAAATCTATGGCTACACCTTC. Amino acids: CAISGGEIYGYTF.